These 21 T cell receptor beta chains share one sample of origin, sequenced in a study of identical twins. MiXCR, run by TCRdb on the 5' RACE reads, gives a single entry per CDR3 protein. This sample has under 500,000 distinct CDR3 sequences, with roughly an eighth found just once. The sample also formed part of further work on yellow fever vaccine responses in identical twins.

Sequenced sample: CD4+ T cells sorted from blood. The receptors stem from a woman in her late teens or twenties in good health.

This clonotype was seen only a few times. The J gene is TRBJ2-5, the V gene TRBV5-6; possible D gene TRBD2, 6 bases. V lost 0 bases to trimming and J lost 5 bases, with 23 bases between them. Looked up from germline, CDR1 is SGHDT and CDR2 is YYEEEE. The CDR3 contains 18 residues. This CDR3 reads CASSLDTYAGNPWETQYF. The CDR3, as DNA: TGTGCCAGCAGCTTGGATACTTATGCGGGGAACCCTTGGGAGACCCAGTACTTC. The whole variable domain, remainder taken from reference TRBV5-6 and TRBJ2-5, is DAGVTQSPTHLIKTRGQQVTLRCSPKSGHDTVSWYQQALGQGPQFIFQYYEEEERQRGNFPDRFSGHQFPNYSSELNVNALLLGDSALYLCASSLDTYAGNPWETQYFGPGTRLLVL.

This clonotype was counted ten times or more. The genes are TRBV5-6 and TRBJ2-5, with unresolved D. The CDR3 has 13 amino acids. Germline loops: CDR1 SGHDT, CDR2 YYEEEE. With 0 bases removed from V and 5 bases from J, the gap between germline ends came to 8 bases. DNA for the CDR3: TGTGCCAGCAGCTTGGCAGGTTGGGAGACCCAGTACTTC. This gives the protein CASSLAGWETQYF.

This clonotype was seen more than once but under ten times. The genes are TRBV4-1 and TRBJ2-1, with 8 positions matching TRBD2. The CDR3 sequence is 15 residues long. Per germline, CDR1 MGHRA and CDR2 YSYEKL. Trimming cost V 1 base and J 14 bases; bases outside gene matches: 13. CDR3 nucleotide sequence: TGCGCCAGCAGCCAAGTAACGAGTAGCGGGACCCGGGAGTTCTTC. This codes for CASSQVTSSGTREFF.

Ten or more counts support this clonotype. The chain carries TRBV29-1 and TRBJ2-5, with 7 bases identical to TRBD2. With V trimmed by 5 bases and J by 0 bases, 6 bases remained unmatched. The CDR3 contains 14 residues. Looked up from germline, CDR1 is SQVTM and CDR2 is ANQGSEA. CDR3 nucleotides: TGCAGCGTTCTATCGGGGGGAGACCAAGAGACCCAGTACTTC. Its translation: CSVLSGGDQETQYF.

This clonotype turned up a few times. The chain is built from TRBV7-6 and TRBJ2-1, with 9 positions matching TRBD2. J lost 10 bases, V lost 1 base, and 5 bases had no gene match. Per the germline V gene, CDR1 is SGHVS and CDR2 is FNYEAQ. This CDR3 is built from 14 residues. The CDR3 coding sequence is TGTGCCAGCAGCTTAGTTATTCTAGCGGGGGAGCAGTTCTTC. Translating gives CASSLVILAGEQFF.

This clonotype was seen a handful of times. This sequence joins TRBV2 and TRBJ2-7; TRBD1 is a possible D gene (6 bases). This CDR3 comprises 13 residues. In germline, CDR1 is SNHLY, CDR2 FYNNEI. Trimming took 7 bases from V and 2 from J, leaving 12 bases between them. The CDR3 region is CASIGAGAYEQYF. CDR3 DNA sequence: TGTGCCAGCATAGGGGCAGGGGCCTACGAGCAGTACTTC.

This sequence joins TRBV20-1 and TRBJ2-7; TRBD2 matches 13 bases. Germline V lookup: CDR1 DFQATT, CDR2 SNEGSKA (reference sequence). V shed 0 bases and J 8 bases; nucleotides not matched to a gene: 7. This CDR3 is 15 amino acids long. CDR3 coding DNA: TGCAGTGCTAGAGATAAGAGGACTAGCGGGGGTAAGCAGTACTTC. It encodes CSARDKRTSGGKQYF.

Written as DNA, the CDR3 is TGTGCCAGCAGTTACTCGGAGGGTGTGAGCGAGACCCAGTACTTC. Its translation: CASSYSEGVSETQYF. The rearrangement uses TRBV6-5 and TRBJ2-5; D may be TRBD2 (6 bases). From germline, CDR1 is MNHEY and CDR2 SVGAGI. The CDR3 runs 15 residues. The V end was cut by 0 bases, the J end by 5 bases, with 13 bases between.

Only a few counts were recorded for this clonotype. The V call is TRBV20-1, the J call TRBJ2-3; tentative D call: TRBD1 (5 bases). The V and J ends lost 3 bases and 2 bases respectively, with 9 bases between them. The CDR3 consists of 13 residues. CDR1 is DFQATT and CDR2 is SNEGSKA in the germline V gene (reference sequence). The CDR3 DNA follows: TGCAGTGCTAGGGACACCTACACAGATACGCAGTATTTT. This gives the protein CSARDTYTDTQYF.

The chain has TRBV18 and TRBJ2-1; D unclear. This CDR3 is built from 15 residues. V was cut by 2 bases and J by 6 bases, with 14 bases left in between. CDR1 and CDR2 (germline): KGHSH, LQKENI. The CDR3: CASSPWASVPNEQFF. As DNA, the CDR3 is TGTGCCAGCTCACCATGGGCCTCCGTCCCCAATGAGCAGTTCTTC.

This clonotype occurred a few times. This chain connects TRBV28 to TRBJ2-4; 7 bases are a match to TRBD1. V shed 1 base, J shed 7 bases, and the junction held 4 bases outside the gene matches. CDR1 MDHEN and CDR2 SYDVKM come from the germline V gene. This CDR3 contains 14 residues. Here the CDR3 DNA reads TGTGCCAGCAGTTTATTTTCACAGGGGAACATTCAGTACTTC. This translates into CASSLFSQGNIQYF.

This clonotype was counted a few times. The chain links TRBV19 to TRBJ2-5; D is possibly TRBD1 or TRBD2 (5 bases each). V gave up 8 bases and J gave up 3 bases, with 19 bases separating them. The CDR3 totals 15 residues. Germline values: CDR1 LNHDA, CDR2 SQIVND (reference sequence). The CDR3 sequence is CASAGTRIGEETQYF. The CDR3 DNA follows: TGTGCCAGTGCCGGGACGCGGATTGGTGAAGAGACCCAGTACTTC.

This clonotype was counted only a few times. The CDR3 is CASSFQGQAGELFF. Written as DNA, the CDR3 is TGTGCCAGCAGCTTCCAGGGCCAGGCCGGGGAGCTGTTTTTT. The chain employs TRBV5-4 and TRBJ2-2, with D perhaps matching TRBD1 (5 bases). The CDR3 contains 14 residues. Germline V CDR1 and CDR2: SGHNT, YYREEE (reference sequence). The V gene lost 2 bases and the J gene lost 6 bases, with 11 bases spanning the gap.

The chain recombines TRBV18 with TRBJ2-7, with TRBD2 matching over 7 bases. CDR3 length: 14 amino acids. The V and J ends lost 5 bases and 2 bases, in that order; junction bases with no gene match: 6. CDR1 is KGHSH, CDR2 LQKENI, per germline. DNA for the CDR3: TGTGCCAGCTCAAGCGGGACGGAAACCTACGAGCAGTACTTC. It encodes CASSSGTETYEQYF. The full variable domain, rest sourced from reference TRBV18 and TRBJ2-7, is NAGVMQNPRHLVRRRGQEARLRCSPMKGHSHVYWYRQLPEEGLKFMVYLQKENIIDESGMPKERFSAEFPKEGPSILRIQQVVRGDSAAYFCASSSGTETYEQYFGPGTRLTVT.

Many counts were recorded for this clonotype. This chain uses TRBV4-2 with TRBJ2-3; 7 bases are a match to TRBD2. J gave up 5 bases and V 4 bases, and 12 bases lay outside the gene matches. Germline values: CDR1 LGHNA, CDR2 YNFKEQ. The CDR3 length is 16 residues. The CDR3 DNA is TGTGCCAGCAGCCCGCGTGGCGGGGGTGTTGAAGATACGCAGTATTTT. Translation: CASSPRGGGVEDTQYF.

This chain uses TRBV19 with TRBJ2-1, with 9 bases matching TRBD2. V was clipped by 3 bases and J by 7 bases; unmatched bases: 7. Germline V gene lookup returns CDR1 LNHDA and CDR2 SQIVND (reference sequence). This CDR3 comprises 15 residues. CDR3 sequence reads: CASSIPRGRGNEQFF. In DNA form, the CDR3 reads TGTGCCAGTAGTATTCCGCGCGGGAGGGGAAATGAGCAGTTCTTC.

V and J are TRBV18 and TRBJ2-4; TRBD1 agrees at 10 bases. With V trimmed by 0 bases and J by 2 bases, 4 bases remained unmatched. CDR1 KGHSH and CDR2 LQKENI come from the germline V gene. CDR3 length: 17 amino acids. The CDR3 here is CASSPPGTGETKNIQYF. The CDR3 DNA follows: TGTGCCAGCTCACCACCCGGGACAGGGGAAACCAAAAACATTCAGTACTTC.

The chain uses TRBV3-1 and TRBJ2-5; D is ambiguous. Germline loops: CDR1 LGHDT, CDR2 YNNKEL (reference sequence). V was cut by 1 base and J by 5 bases, with 14 bases left in between. There are 15 residues in the CDR3. The CDR3 here is CASSQVSPRVETQYF. Here the CDR3 DNA reads TGTGCCAGCAGCCAAGTCTCTCCCCGGGTTGAGACCCAGTACTTC.

V gene TRBV29-1 combines with J gene TRBJ2-4; the D gene is possibly TRBD1 (6 bases). Germline V gene sequence: CDR1 SQVTM, CDR2 ANQGSEA. V was trimmed by 7 bases and J by 7 bases, leaving 17 bases between them. CDR3 length: 13 amino acids. The CDR3 spells CSAADSLGNIQYF. As DNA, the CDR3 is TGCAGCGCTGCGGACAGTCTAGGGAACATTCAGTACTTC.

Comments on this clonotype: At one boundary the junction diverges from the germline segment, which might be a read error. The rearrangement links TRBV7-7 to TRBJ2-3, with a weak D call TRBD2 (6 bases). The CDR3 covers 14 residues. Germline values: CDR1 SSHAT, CDR2 FNYEAQ (reference sequence). CDR3 nucleotide sequence: TGTGCTAGCAGCTTAGCGGTGTACCCAGATACGCAGTATTTT. This gives the protein CASSLAVYPDTQYF.

This CDR3 reads CSARLAGVQETQYF. The DNA of the CDR3 is TGCAGTGCGCGACTAGCGGGGGTACAAGAGACCCAGTACTTC. The V and J genes are TRBV20-1 and TRBJ2-5; 12 nucleotides match TRBD2. This CDR3 is 14 amino acids long. The V segment lost 6 bases and the J segment 2 bases; nucleotides outside the gene matches: 4. The germline V gene has CDR1 DFQATT and CDR2 SNEGSKA (reference sequence).